This T cell receptor beta chain was recorded in a study of blood T cell repertoires in COVID-19. CDR3 length: 14 amino acids. The germline gives CDR1 SGHAT, CDR2 FQNNGV. Trimming pared 6 bases from V and 5 bases from J, leaving 11 bases between. The protocol was immunoSEQ multiplex PCR, while the TCRdb copy is restricted to in-frame clones and leaves out a portion. The data hold 180,000 or so clones, with approximately 88% observed a single time. This receptor was taken from a young woman with acute or convalescent COVID-19. Sample: peripheral blood. The rearrangement links TRBV11-2 to TRBJ2-6; no reliable D call. CDR3 sequence (DNA): TGTGCCAGCAGGCCTGCGTTTAGGGCCAACGTCCTGACTTTC. Translation: CASRPAFRANVLTF.